Below, 21 T cell receptor beta chains from the same sample are listed, as sequenced in a study of human T cells and chemical hapten exposure. TCRdb redid the calling of the RACE reads with MiXCR, one entry per CDR3 protein. The repertoire holds roughly 380,000 distinct CDR3 sequences, roughly 5.3% seen once, with around 2.6% in the top ten. Time point described: pre-sensitization, week 0. The treatment: therapeutic diphenylcyclopropenone sensitization with weekly scalp DPC. The source was whole blood, collected in connection with sensitization to the hapten diphenylcyclopropenone (DPC). The origin of the receptors is a woman aged 45-65 years with alopecia areata. Some clones in this sample may be carry-over from other donors' samples.

This clonotype was observed many times. The genes are TRBV9 and TRBJ2-7; D may be TRBD1 (5 bases). V was cut by 0 bases and J by 2 bases, with 12 bases left in between. CDR1 SGDLS and CDR2 YYNGEE come from the germline V gene. This CDR3 comprises 15 residues. The CDR3 DNA reads TGTGCCAGCAGCGTAGGAGAGACAGCCACCTACGAGCAGTACTTC. It encodes CASSVGETATYEQYF.

This clonotype was observed many times. The rearrangement links TRBV5-1 to TRBJ2-3; D is unresolved. The CDR3 covers 14 residues. The germline CDR1 and CDR2 sequences are SGHRS and YFSETQ. Trimming pared 4 bases from V and 1 base from J, leaving 10 bases between. In nucleotides, the CDR3 is TGCGCCAGCAGCACGGACGGCCGCACAGATACGCAGTATTTT. Translating gives CASSTDGRTDTQYF.

This clonotype was counted only a few times. V is TRBV28 and J is TRBJ2-3; 9 positions agree with TRBD1. Germline CDR1 and CDR2: MDHEN and SYDVKM. CDR3 length: 14 residues. Trimming cost V 4 bases and J 4 bases; bases outside gene matches: 3. The DNA of the CDR3 is TGTGCCAGCAGTTCCCGGGACAGGGCAGATACGCAGTATTTT. This sequence encodes CASSSRDRADTQYF.

J is TRBJ2-3 and V is TRBV14, with D perhaps matching TRBD1 (6 bases). Germline lookup yields CDR1 SGHDN and CDR2 FVKESK. CDR3 size: 15 residues. With 4 bases removed from V and 4 bases from J, the gap between germline ends came to 15 bases. The CDR3, as DNA: TGTGCCAGCAGCCCCCCCAGGGGATGGTCAGATACGCAGTATTTT. This encodes CASSPPRGWSDTQYF. Full variable domain (remainder filled in from reference TRBV14 and TRBJ2-3): EAGVTQFPSHSVIEKGQTVTLRCDPISGHDNLYWYRRVMGKEIKFLLHFVKESKQDESGMPNNRFLAERTGGTYSTLKVQPAELEDSGVYFCASSPPRGWSDTQYFGPGTRLTVL.

This clonotype was seen at least ten times. The chain recombines TRBV29-1 with TRBJ2-6; D not certain. The CDR3 totals 16 residues. Germline V gene lookup returns CDR1 SQVTM and CDR2 ANQGSEA. Trimming stripped 2 bases from V and 0 bases from J, with 11 bases between. CDR3: CSVERWSGSGANVLTF. Here the CDR3 DNA reads TGCAGCGTTGAAAGGTGGTCAGGCTCTGGGGCCAACGTCCTGACTTTC. Drawing the rest from reference TRBV29-1 and TRBJ2-6, the complete variable domain is SAVISQKPSRDICQRGTSLTIQCQVDSQVTMMFWYRQQPGQSLTLIATANQGSEATYESGFVIDKFPISRPNLTFSTLTVSNMSPEDSSIYLCSVERWSGSGANVLTFGAGSRLTVL.

The chain uses TRBV27 and TRBJ1-6; a possible D gene is TRBD1 (5 bases). CDR3 length: 16 amino acids. Germline CDR1 is MNHEY and CDR2 is SMNVEV (reference sequence). V was pared by 5 bases and J by 7 bases, with 18 bases between. The chain's CDR3 is CASSNLFRRGNSPLHF. CDR3 DNA: TGTGCCAGCAGTAACCTCTTCCGCCGGGGGAATTCACCCCTCCACTTT.

The chain uses TRBV2 and TRBJ2-7; possible D gene TRBD1, 7 bases. V was cut by 8 bases and J by 0 bases, with 14 bases left in between. The CDR3 is made up of 14 amino acids. Germline CDR1 reads SNHLY; CDR2 reads FYNNEI. The CDR3 loop reads CASGQGGLSYEQYF. CDR3 nucleotide sequence: TGTGCCAGCGGGCAGGGGGGCCTCTCCTACGAGCAGTACTTC. The full variable domain, its missing parts supplied by reference TRBV2 and TRBJ2-7, is EPEVTQTPSHQVTQMGQEVILRCVPISNHLYFYWYRQILGQKVEFLVSFYNNEISEKSEIFDDQFSVERPDGSNFTLKIRSTKLEDSAMYFCASGQGGLSYEQYFGPGTRLTVT.

This clonotype was picked up many times. The chain is built from TRBV6-1 and TRBJ2-2; no definite D call. With 1 base removed from V and 6 bases from J, the gap between germline ends came to 9 bases. Germline V gene lookup returns CDR1 MNHNS and CDR2 SASEGT. There are 14 residues in the CDR3. CDR3 loop: CASSEGVGAGELFF. The CDR3, as DNA: TGTGCCAGCAGTGAAGGGGTAGGAGCCGGGGAGCTGTTTTTT.

In its sample, this clonotype was seen a few times. The rearrangement joins TRBV27 to TRBJ1-5, with D perhaps matching TRBD1 (6 bases). The V gene's germline CDR1 is MNHEY and CDR2 SMNVEV (reference sequence). The CDR3 sequence is 15 residues long. The V gene lost 5 bases and the J gene lost 3 bases, with 14 bases spanning the gap. CDR3 DNA: TGTGCCAGCAGTCGAATAACAGGGTCCAATCAGCCCCAGCATTTT. Translation gives CASSRITGSNQPQHF.

V and J are TRBV27 and TRBJ1-6; D not resolved. The V gene's germline CDR1 is MNHEY and CDR2 SMNVEV (reference sequence). The length of the CDR3 is 14 residues. The germline V and J ends were trimmed by 5 bases and 2 bases, with 7 bases remaining between them. The CDR3 is CASSGGAYNSPLHF. The CDR3 DNA reads as TGTGCCAGCAGTGGTGGGGCCTATAATTCACCCCTCCACTTT.

This clonotype was detected many times. CDR3: CASSGTSGGYSGANVLTF. CDR3 DNA sequence: TGTGCCAGCAGCGGAACTAGCGGGGGGTACTCTGGGGCCAACGTCCTGACTTTC. The chain uses TRBV9 and TRBJ2-6, with 12 bases fitting TRBD2. The CDR3 contains 18 residues. J lost 0 bases, V lost 3 bases, and 4 bases had no gene match. Germline CDR1 is SGDLS and CDR2 is YYNGEE.

The chain links TRBV6-2 or TRBV6-3 to TRBJ1-1; D gene uncertain. V gave up 2 bases and J gave up 3 bases, with 7 bases separating them. The CDR3 consists of 13 residues. Germline CDR1 is MNHEY and CDR2 is SVGEGT. In DNA, the CDR3 is TGTGCCAGCAGTTACCTAGACTACACTGAAGCTTTCTTT. Translating it yields CASSYLDYTEAFF.

This clonotype was seen a few times. This chain connects TRBV7-2 to TRBJ1-6; TRBD1 is a possible D gene (5 bases). CDR3 size: 15 residues. Germline V gene lookup returns CDR1 SGHTA and CDR2 FQGNSA. V was clipped by 3 bases and J by 5 bases, with 11 bases between them. The CDR3 is CASSLWGADNSPLHF. In DNA, the CDR3 is TGTGCCAGCAGCTTGTGGGGCGCGGATAATTCACCCCTCCACTTT.

This clonotype has only a few counts. The rearrangement uses TRBV27 and TRBJ2-3; perhaps TRBD2 as D (6 bases). The germline gives CDR1 MNHEY, CDR2 SMNVEV (reference sequence). V shed 6 bases and J shed 8 bases, with 18 bases lying between them. The CDR3 runs 14 residues. The CDR3 region is CASRRLLSEGTQYF. In nucleotides, the CDR3 is TGTGCCAGCAGACGTCTACTTTCGGAGGGTACGCAGTATTTT.

The gene calls are TRBV9 and TRBJ1-1; possible D gene TRBD1, 5 bases. Trimming cost V 0 bases and J 10 bases, with 16 bases left between them. This CDR3 region has 14 residues. Germline V gene data show CDR1 as SGDLS and CDR2 as YYNGEE. Written as DNA, the CDR3 is TGTGCCAGCAGCGTAGCTTCAGGGTCGGGCCCAGCTTTCTTT. Translated, it gives CASSVASGSGPAFF.

This clonotype has at least ten counts. V gene TRBV7-8 combines with J gene TRBJ1-1, with 12 positions matching TRBD1. Germline-derived CDR1 and CDR2 are SGHVS and FQNEAQ. This CDR3 is 15 amino acids long. V lost 4 bases and J lost 7; bases outside the gene matches: 7. CDR3 sequence reads: CASSSSGQGAGEAFF. CDR3 nucleotides: TGTGCCAGCAGCTCATCGGGACAGGGGGCGGGTGAAGCTTTCTTT. Variable domain in full (rest from reference TRBV7-8 and TRBJ1-1): GAGVSQSPRYKVAKRGQDVALRCDPISGHVSLFWYQQALGQGPEFLTYFQNEAQLDKSGLPSDRFFAERPEGSVSTLKIQRTQQEDSAVYLCASSSSGQGAGEAFFGQGTRLTVV.

This clonotype was observed a handful of times. The chain links TRBV2 to TRBJ2-3; D is unresolved. The CDR3 covers 13 residues. Trimming stripped 7 bases from V and 4 bases from J, with 12 bases between. Germline lookup yields CDR1 SNHLY and CDR2 FYNNEI. This CDR3 is CASNDHLADTQYF. Here the CDR3 DNA reads TGTGCCAGCAACGATCACCTGGCAGATACGCAGTATTTT.

At least ten counts were recorded for this clonotype. This chain connects TRBV27 to TRBJ2-7; D is unclear. The CDR3 is made up of 13 amino acids. The V gene lost 10 bases and the J gene lost 3 bases, with 16 bases spanning the gap. Germline CDR1 and CDR2: MNHEY and SMNVEV (reference sequence). This CDR3 reads CATLGYSHYEQYF. The CDR3 DNA reads as TGTGCCACCCTTGGGTACAGCCACTACGAGCAGTACTTC.

This clonotype occurred many times. The chain links TRBV3-1 to TRBJ1-2; D unclear. CDR1 LGHDT and CDR2 YNNKEL come from the germline V gene (reference sequence). Trimming removed 4 bases from V and 4 bases from J, with 7 bases in between. This CDR3 has 12 amino acids. CDR3 protein: CASSRTSYGYTF. The DNA for the CDR3 is TGTGCCAGCAGCCGGACTAGCTATGGCTACACCTTC.

This clonotype was observed a few times. J is TRBJ2-3 and V is TRBV12-3 or TRBV12-4, with 10 bases matching TRBD2. CDR3 length: 14 residues. Trimming took 8 bases from V and 9 from J; bases not matched to a gene: 11. The CDR3 bases are TGTGCCAGCCGAGCGGGGGGGCCGCCTAGCACGCAGTATTTT. Translation gives CASRAGGPPSTQYF.

This clonotype was found many times. The J gene is TRBJ2-1, the V gene TRBV5-1; no clear D gene. Per germline, CDR1 SGHRS and CDR2 YFSETQ. The CDR3 has 12 amino acids. V lost 4 bases, J lost 7 bases, and 9 bases lay in between. CDR3 in amino acids: CASSVDGNEQFF. The DNA for the CDR3 is TGCGCCAGCAGCGTGGACGGGAATGAGCAGTTCTTC.